Many counts were recorded for the clone carrying this T cell receptor (beta chain). Relying on iRepertoire HTBI primers and Arm-PCR of CDR3 regions, the team built TCR beta libraries. TCRdb passed the multiplex PCR reads through MiXCR, listing each CDR3 protein once. This table holds under 500,000 distinct CDR3 sequences, roughly 17% found once. The data belong to a study of regulatory T cells in long-lasting Graves disease. Per germline, CDR1 SGHVS and CDR2 FNYEAQ. The CDR3 is 14 residues long. V shed 5 bases and J 6 bases; nucleotides not matched to a gene: 8. Described time point: newly diagnosed GD, antithyroid drugs for less than 3 months. PBMC-derived RNA was used for the TCR library. The sample was also linked to a second study, of T cells in Graves' hyperthyroidism and ophthalmopathy. This second study notes: Newly diagnosed patients aged 18 to 65 had hyperthyroidism of under 2 months' duration.

Source: peripheral blood mononuclear cells (PBMCs), taken at new diagnosis, from a patient treated with antithyroid drugs. The genes are TRBV7-6 and TRBJ1-2, with 8 positions matching TRBD1. This clonotype originated in a woman aged 25-40 years with Graves disease. The CDR3 loop reads CASSHQGADDGYTF. In DNA form, the CDR3 reads TGTGCCAGCAGCCATCAGGGGGCCGATGATGGCTACACCTTC.